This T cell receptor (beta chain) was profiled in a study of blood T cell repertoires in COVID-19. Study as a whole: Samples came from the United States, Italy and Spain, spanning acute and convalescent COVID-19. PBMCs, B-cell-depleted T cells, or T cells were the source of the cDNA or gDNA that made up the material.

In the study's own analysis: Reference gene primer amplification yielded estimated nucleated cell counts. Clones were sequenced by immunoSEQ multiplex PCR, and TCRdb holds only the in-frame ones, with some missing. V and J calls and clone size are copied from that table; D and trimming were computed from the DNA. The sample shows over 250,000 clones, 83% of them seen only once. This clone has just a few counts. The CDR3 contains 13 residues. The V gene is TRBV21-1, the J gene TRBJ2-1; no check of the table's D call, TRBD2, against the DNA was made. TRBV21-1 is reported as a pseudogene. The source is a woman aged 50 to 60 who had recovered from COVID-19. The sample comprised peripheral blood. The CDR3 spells CASSIKETGEQFF. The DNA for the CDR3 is TGTGCCAGCAGCATTAAGGAGACTGGTGAGCAGTTCTTC.